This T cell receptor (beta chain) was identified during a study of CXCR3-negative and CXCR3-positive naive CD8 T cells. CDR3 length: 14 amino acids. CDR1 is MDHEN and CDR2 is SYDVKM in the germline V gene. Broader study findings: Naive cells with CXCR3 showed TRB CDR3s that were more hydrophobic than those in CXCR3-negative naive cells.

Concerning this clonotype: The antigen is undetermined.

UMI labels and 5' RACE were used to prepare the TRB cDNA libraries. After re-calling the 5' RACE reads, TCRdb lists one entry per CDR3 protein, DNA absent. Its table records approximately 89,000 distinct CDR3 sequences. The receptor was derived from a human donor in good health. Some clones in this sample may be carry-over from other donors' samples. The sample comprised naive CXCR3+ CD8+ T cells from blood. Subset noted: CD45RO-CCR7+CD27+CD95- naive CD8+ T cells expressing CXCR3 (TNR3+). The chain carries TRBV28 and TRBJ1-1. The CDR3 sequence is CASSRSNGNTEAFF.